This TCR beta chain emerged from a study of a mutant IDH1 vaccine in newly diagnosed glioma. Time point defined: week 23, last vaccination. Topical imiquimod was applied with each vaccine dose, which held 300 ug of mutant IDH1 20-mer peptide. Looked up from germline, CDR1 is MNHNY and CDR2 is SVGAGI (reference sequence). The CDR3 length is 13 residues. With 6 bases removed from V and 9 bases from J, the gap between germline ends came to 12 bases. Sequencing used immunoSEQ multiplex PCR; TCRdb keeps in-frame clones, though not all of them. Among about 43,000 clones, 65% to 85% were seen once, and the ten largest hold about 2.2%. In regard to this clone: Its antigen is currently unknown.

This sequence was found in a woman younger than 30 with glioma. Some clones in this sample may be carry-over from other donors' samples. Specimen: PBMCs, collected from a glioma patient whose treatment included an IDH1 peptide vaccine. This chain connects TRBV6-6 to TRBJ1-6, with D unresolved. CDR3 coding DNA: TGTGCCAGCAGGATTTGGCGGGGTTCACCCCTCCACTTT. It translates to CASRIWRGSPLHF.